The source of this T cell receptor (beta chain) is a study of T-cell reconstitution after alpha-beta-depleted transplantation in children. Points from the study as a whole: By about two months after transplant, alpha-beta T cells reportedly arose from several hundred graft clones that had expanded. Recipient T cells and thymic progenitors that survived gave rise to the high TCRbeta diversity observed at day 60 in some patients.

Per germline, CDR1 DFQATT and CDR2 SNEGSKA (reference sequence). The trim removed 7 bases at V and 4 bases at J, leaving 17 bases unmatched. The CDR3 runs 16 residues. About this clonotype: As yet, its antigen is unknown.

Construction of the TCRbeta library involved unique molecular identifiers. MiXCR was run by TCRdb on the PCR reads, yielding one entry per CDR3 protein. The sample holds roughly 790,000 distinct CDR3 sequences, 15% to 20% seen once. Sequenced material: PBMCs, mostly from graft donor cells, taken 360 days after TCRalphabeta/CD19-depleted stem cell transplant. The origin of this receptor is a male patient between 10 and 17 years old who had a stem cell transplant for acute lymphoblastic leukemia, so the T cells may come from the graft donor. The rearrangement uses TRBV20-1 and TRBJ2-3; TRBD2 matches 7 bases. The DNA of the CDR3 is TGCAGTGTCTCTCGGGGGAGGGTCGGATTGGCAGATACGCAGTATTTT. Translation: CSVSRGRVGLADTQYF.